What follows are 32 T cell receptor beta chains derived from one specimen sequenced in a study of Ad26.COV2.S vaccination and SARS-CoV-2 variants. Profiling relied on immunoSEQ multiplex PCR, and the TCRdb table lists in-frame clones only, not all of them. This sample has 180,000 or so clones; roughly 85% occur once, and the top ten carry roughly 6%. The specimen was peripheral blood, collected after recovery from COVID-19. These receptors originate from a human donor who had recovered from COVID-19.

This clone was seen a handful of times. In DNA form, the CDR3 reads TGTGCCAGCAGTTCCCTGAGCGGCGGTTCCTACGAGCAGTACTTC. Encoded protein: CASSSLSGGSYEQYF. The J gene is TRBJ2-7, the V gene TRBV6-5, with D possibly TRBD2 on 5 matching bases. Trimming stripped 4 bases from V and 1 base from J, with 14 bases between. The CDR3 is made up of 15 amino acids. Germline V gene lookup returns CDR1 MNHEY and CDR2 SVGAGI.

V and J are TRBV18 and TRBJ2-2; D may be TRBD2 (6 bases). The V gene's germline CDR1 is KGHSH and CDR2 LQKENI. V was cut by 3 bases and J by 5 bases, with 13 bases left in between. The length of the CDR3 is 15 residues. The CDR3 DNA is TGTGCCAGCTCACCGAATGATCTAGCGACCGGGGAGCTGTTTTTT. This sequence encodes CASSPNDLATGELFF.

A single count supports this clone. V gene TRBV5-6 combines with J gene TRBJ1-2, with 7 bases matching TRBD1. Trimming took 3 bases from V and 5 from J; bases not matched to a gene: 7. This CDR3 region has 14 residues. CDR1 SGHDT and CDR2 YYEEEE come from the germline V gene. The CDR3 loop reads CASSYRDRAYGYTF. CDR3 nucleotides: TGTGCCAGCAGCTACCGGGACAGAGCATATGGCTACACCTTC.

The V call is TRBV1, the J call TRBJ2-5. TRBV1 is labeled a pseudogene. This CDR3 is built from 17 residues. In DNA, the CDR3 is TGCACCAGCAGCCAAGATGGAGCGGGCTCAGGGGAAGAGACCCAGTACTTC. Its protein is CTSSQDGAGSGEETQYF.

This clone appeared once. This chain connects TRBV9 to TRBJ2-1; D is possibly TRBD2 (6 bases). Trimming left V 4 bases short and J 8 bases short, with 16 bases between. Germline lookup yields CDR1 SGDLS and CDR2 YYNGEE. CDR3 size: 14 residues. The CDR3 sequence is CASSPWDLFDEQFF. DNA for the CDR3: TGTGCCAGCAGCCCATGGGACTTGTTTGATGAGCAGTTCTTC. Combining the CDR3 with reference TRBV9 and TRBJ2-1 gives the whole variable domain DSGVTQTPKHLITATGQRVTLRCSPRSGDLSVYWYQQSLDQGLQFLIQYYNGEERAKGNILERFSAQQFPDLHSELNLSSLELGDSALYFCASSPWDLFDEQFFGPGTRLTVL.

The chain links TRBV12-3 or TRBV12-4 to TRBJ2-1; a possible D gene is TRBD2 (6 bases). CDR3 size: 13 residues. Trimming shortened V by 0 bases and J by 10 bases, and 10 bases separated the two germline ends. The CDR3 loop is CASSLARGGEQFF. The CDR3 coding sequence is TGTGCCAGCAGTTTAGCAAGGGGAGGAGAGCAGTTCTTC.

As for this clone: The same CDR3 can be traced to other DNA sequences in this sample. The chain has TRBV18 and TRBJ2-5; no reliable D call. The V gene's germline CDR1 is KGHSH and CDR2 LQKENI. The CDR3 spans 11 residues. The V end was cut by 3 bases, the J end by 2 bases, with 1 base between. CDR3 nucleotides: TGTGCCAGCTCACCTCAAGAGACCCAGTACTTC. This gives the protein CASSPQETQYF.

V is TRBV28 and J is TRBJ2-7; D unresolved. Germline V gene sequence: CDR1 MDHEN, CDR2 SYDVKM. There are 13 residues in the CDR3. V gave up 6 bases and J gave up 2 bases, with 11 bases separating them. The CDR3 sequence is CASSLTTPYEQYF. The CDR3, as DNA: TGTGCCAGCAGCCTGACGACCCCCTACGAGCAGTACTTC. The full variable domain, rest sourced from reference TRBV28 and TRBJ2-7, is DVKVTQSSRYLVKRTGEKVFLECVQDMDHENMFWYRQDPGLGLRLIYFSYDVKMKEKGDIPEGYSVSREKKERFSLILESASTNQTSMYLCASSLTTPYEQYFGPGTRLTVT.

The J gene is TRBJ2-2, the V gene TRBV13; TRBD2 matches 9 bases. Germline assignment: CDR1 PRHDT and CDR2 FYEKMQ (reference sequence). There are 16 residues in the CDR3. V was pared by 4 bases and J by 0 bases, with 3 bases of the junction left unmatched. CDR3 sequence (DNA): TGTGCCAGCAGCTCCTTAGCGGGGGCGAACACCGGGGAGCTGTTTTTT. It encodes CASSSLAGANTGELFF.

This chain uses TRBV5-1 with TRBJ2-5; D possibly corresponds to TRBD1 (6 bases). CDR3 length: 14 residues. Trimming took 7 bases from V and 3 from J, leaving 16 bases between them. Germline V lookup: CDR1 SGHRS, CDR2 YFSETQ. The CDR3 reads CASCPGQFEETQYF. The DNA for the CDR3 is TGCGCCAGCTGCCCTGGACAGTTCGAAGAGACCCAGTACTTC.

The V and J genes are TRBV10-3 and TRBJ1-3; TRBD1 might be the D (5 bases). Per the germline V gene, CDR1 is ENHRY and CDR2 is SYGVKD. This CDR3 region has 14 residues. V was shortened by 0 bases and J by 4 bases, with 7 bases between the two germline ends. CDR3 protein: CAISESTGGNTIYF. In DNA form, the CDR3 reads TGTGCCATCAGTGAGTCTACAGGAGGAAACACCATATATTTT.

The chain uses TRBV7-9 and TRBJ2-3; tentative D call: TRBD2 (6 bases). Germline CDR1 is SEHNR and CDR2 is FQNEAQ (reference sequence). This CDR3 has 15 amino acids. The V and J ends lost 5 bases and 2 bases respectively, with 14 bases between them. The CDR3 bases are TGTGCCAGCAGCGAGGGACTCCACCTCACAGATACGCAGTATTTT. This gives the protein CASSEGLHLTDTQYF.

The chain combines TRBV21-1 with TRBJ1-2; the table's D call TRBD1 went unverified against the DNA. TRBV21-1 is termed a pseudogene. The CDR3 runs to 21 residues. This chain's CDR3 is CASSLPTAYKSGQEKNYGYTF. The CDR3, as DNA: TGTGCCAGCAGCCTCCCGACCGCTTATAAGTCGGGACAAGAAAAGAACTATGGCTACACCTTC.

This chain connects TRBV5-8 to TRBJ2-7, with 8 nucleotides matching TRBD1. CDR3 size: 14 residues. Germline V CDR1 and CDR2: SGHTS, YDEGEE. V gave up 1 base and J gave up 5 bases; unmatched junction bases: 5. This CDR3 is CASSLIRTGNEQYF. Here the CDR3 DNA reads TGTGCCAGCAGCTTGATAAGGACAGGGAACGAGCAGTACTTC.

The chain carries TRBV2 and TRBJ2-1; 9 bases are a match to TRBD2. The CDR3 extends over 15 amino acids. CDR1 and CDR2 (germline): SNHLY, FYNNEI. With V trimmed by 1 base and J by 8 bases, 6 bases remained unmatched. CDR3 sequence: CASSEEIAGVHEQFF. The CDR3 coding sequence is TGTGCCAGCAGTGAAGAAATAGCGGGAGTCCATGAGCAGTTCTTC.

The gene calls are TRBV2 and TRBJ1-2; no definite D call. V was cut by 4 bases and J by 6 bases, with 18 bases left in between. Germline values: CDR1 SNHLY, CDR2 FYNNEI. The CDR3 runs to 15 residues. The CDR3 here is CASSVSGNPNHGYTF. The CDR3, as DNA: TGTGCCAGCAGTGTTTCCGGCAACCCAAATCATGGCTACACCTTC. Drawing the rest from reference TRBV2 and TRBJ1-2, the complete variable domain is EPEVTQTPSHQVTQMGQEVILRCVPISNHLYFYWYRQILGQKVEFLVSFYNNEISEKSEIFDDQFSVERPDGSNFTLKIRSTKLEDSAMYFCASSVSGNPNHGYTFGSGTRLTVV.

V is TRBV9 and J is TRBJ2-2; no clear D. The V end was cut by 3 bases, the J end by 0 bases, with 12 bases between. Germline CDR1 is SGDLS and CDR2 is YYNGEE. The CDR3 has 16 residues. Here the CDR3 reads CASSGPPGSNTGELFF. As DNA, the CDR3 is TGTGCCAGCAGCGGCCCCCCCGGGTCGAACACCGGGGAGCTGTTTTTT.

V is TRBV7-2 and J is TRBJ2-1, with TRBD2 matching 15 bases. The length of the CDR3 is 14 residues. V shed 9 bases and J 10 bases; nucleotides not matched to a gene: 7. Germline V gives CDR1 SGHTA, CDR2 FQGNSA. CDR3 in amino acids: CASSGTSGGKEQFF. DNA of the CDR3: TGTGCCAGTTCCGGGACTAGCGGGGGGAAGGAGCAGTTCTTC.

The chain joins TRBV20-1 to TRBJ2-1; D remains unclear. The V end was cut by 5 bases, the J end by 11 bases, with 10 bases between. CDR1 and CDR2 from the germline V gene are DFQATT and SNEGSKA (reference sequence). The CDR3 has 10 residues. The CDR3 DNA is TGCAGTGCTCTGGCTAGGCAGCAGTTCTTC. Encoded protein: CSALARQQFF.

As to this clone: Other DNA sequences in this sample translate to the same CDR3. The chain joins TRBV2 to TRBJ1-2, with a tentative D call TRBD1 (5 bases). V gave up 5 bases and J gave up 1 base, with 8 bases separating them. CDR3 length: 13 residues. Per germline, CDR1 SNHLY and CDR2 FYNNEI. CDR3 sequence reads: CASSPDSNYGYTF. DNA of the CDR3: TGTGCCAGCAGTCCAGACAGTAACTATGGCTACACCTTC.

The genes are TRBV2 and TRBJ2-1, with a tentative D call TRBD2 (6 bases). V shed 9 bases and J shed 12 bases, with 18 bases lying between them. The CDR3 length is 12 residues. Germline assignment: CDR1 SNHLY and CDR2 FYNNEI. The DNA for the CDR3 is TGTGCCAGGGGAGGTACGGGGCAATCGCAGTTCTTC. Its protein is CARGGTGQSQFF.

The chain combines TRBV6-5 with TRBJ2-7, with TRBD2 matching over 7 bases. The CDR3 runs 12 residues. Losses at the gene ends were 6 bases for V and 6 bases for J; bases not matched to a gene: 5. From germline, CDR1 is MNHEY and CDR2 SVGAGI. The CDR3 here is CASSPWGGEQYF. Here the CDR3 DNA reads TGTGCCAGCAGCCCATGGGGGGGCGAGCAGTACTTC.

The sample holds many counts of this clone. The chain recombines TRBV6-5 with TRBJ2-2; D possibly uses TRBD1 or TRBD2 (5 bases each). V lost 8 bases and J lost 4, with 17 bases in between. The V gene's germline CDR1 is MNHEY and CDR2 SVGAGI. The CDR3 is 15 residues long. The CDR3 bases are TGTGCCAGCTCCGGGACGGGGTTCACCACCGGGGAGCTGTTTTTT. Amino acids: CASSGTGFTTGELFF.

CDR3 in amino acids: CASSIIQGKLFF. The CDR3 bases are TGTGCCAGTAGTATTATTCAAGGAAAACTGTTTTTT. The chain couples TRBV19 to TRBJ1-4; D gene uncertain. Trimming left V 3 bases short and J 10 bases short, with 9 bases between. This CDR3 spans 12 amino acids. Germline V lookup: CDR1 LNHDA, CDR2 SQIVND (reference sequence). The variable domain in full, with the rest retrieved from reference TRBV19 and TRBJ1-4, is DGGITQSPKYLFRKEGQNVTLSCEQNLNHDAMYWYRQDPGQGLRLIYYSQIVNDFQKGDIAEGYSVSREKKESFPLTVTSAQKNPTAFYLCASSIIQGKLFFGSGTQLSVL.

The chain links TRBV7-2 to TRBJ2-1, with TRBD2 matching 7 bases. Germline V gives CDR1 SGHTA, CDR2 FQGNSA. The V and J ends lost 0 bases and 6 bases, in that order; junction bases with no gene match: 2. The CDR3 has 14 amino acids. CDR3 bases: TGTGCCAGCAGCTTAGCTAGGACTAGCAATGAGCAGTTCTTC. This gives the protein CASSLARTSNEQFF.

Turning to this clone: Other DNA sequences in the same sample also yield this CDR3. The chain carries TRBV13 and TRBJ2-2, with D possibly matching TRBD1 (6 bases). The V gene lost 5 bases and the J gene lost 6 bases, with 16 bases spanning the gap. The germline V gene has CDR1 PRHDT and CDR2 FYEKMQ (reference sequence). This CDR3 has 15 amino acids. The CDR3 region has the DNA TGTGCCAGCAGCAACGAGCTGGGGGCGTCCGGGGAGCTGTTTTTT. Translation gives CASSNELGASGELFF.

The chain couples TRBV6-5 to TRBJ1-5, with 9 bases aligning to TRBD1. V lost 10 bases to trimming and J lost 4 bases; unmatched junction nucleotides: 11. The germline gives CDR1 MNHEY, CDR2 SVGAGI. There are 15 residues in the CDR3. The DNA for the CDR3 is TGTGCCACCAAGGAGGGACAGGGTCTTAATCAGCCCCAGCATTTT. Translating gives CATKEGQGLNQPQHF.

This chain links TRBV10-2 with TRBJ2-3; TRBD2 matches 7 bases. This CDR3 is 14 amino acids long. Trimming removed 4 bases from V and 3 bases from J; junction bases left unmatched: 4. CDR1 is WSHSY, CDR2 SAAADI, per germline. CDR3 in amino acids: CASSVGGTTDTQYF. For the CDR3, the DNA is TGCGCCAGCAGTGTGGGGGGGACGACAGATACGCAGTATTTT.

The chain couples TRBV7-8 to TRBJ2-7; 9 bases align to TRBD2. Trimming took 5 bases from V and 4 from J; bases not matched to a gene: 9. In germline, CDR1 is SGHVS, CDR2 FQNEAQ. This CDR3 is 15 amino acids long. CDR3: CASSGGREGLYEQYF. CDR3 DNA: TGTGCCAGCAGCGGGGGGCGGGAGGGCCTTTACGAGCAGTACTTC.

CDR3 protein: CASSLTSGAPGEQYF. The CDR3 bases are TGCGCCAGCTCACTGACTAGCGGGGCCCCCGGGGAGCAGTACTTC. This chain connects TRBV5-1 to TRBJ2-7, with TRBD2 matching over 11 bases. CDR3 length: 15 residues. V lost 7 bases and J lost 7; bases outside the gene matches: 13. The germline CDR1 and CDR2 sequences are SGHRS and YFSETQ.

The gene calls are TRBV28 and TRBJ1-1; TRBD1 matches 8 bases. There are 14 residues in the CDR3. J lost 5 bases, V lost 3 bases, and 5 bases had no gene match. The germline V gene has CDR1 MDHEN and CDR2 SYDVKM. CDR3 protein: CASSFGDRGTEAFF. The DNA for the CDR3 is TGTGCCAGCAGTTTCGGCGACAGGGGAACTGAAGCTTTCTTT.

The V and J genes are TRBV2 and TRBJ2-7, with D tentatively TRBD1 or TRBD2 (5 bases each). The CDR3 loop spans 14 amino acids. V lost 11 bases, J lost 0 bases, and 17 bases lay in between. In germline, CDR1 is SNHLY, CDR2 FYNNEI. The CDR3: CAGCKGGGSYEQYF. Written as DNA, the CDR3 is TGTGCCGGATGTAAAGGTGGGGGCTCCTACGAGCAGTACTTC.